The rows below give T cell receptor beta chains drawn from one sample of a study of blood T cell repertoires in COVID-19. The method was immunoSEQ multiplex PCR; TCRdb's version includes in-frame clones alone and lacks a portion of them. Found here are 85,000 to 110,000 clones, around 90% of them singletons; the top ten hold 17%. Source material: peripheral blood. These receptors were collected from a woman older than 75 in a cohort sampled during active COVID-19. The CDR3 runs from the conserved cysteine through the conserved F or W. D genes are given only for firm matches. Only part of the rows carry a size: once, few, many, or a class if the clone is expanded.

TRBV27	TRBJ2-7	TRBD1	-	TGTGCCAGCCCTAGGGGGACAGATATTCGCGAGCAGTACTTC	CASPRGTDIREQYF
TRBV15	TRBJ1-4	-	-	TGTGCCACCAGCAGAGACAGGGTAAATGAAAAACTGTTTTTT	CATSRDRVNEKLFF
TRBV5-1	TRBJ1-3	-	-	TGCGCCAGCAGCTTGGAGGCCGATCGTCGGGACACCATATATTTT	CASSLEADRRDTIYF
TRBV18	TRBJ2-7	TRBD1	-	TGTGCCAGTCGCGGACAGGCCTACGAGCAGTACTTC	CASRGQAYEQYF
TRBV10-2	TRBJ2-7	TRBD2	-	TGCGCCAGCACGGGTGGAAGCGGGAGGGTCGAGCAGTACTTC	CASTGGSGRVEQYF
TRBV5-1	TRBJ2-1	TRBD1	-	TGCGCCAGTATGGGGACAGGGAATCGGAATGAGCAGTTCTTC	CASMGTGNRNEQFF
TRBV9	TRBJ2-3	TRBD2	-	TGTGCCAGCAGCGATAGCGGGGGGGGCACAGATACGCAGTATTTT	CASSDSGGGTDTQYF
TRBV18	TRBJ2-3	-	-	TGTGCCAGCTCACCCGCCCTAGGCGCAGATACGCAGTATTTT	CASSPALGADTQYF
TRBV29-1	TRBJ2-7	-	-	TGCAGCGTTTTGGTGGCAGACTACGAGCAGTACTTC	CSVLVADYEQYF
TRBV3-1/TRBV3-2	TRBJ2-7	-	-	TGTGCCAGCAGCCAATCGGTAGGGGGACTATCTTACGAGCAGTGCTTC	CASSQSVGGLSYEQCF
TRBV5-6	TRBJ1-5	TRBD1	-	TGTGCCAGCAGCTGGACAGGGGGCGAGCATCAGCCCCAGCATTTT	CASSWTGGEHQPQHF
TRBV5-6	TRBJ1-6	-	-	TGTGCCAGCAGCTCGAGACAGTTTAATTCACCCCTCCACTTT	CASSSRQFNSPLHF
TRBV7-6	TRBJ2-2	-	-	TGTGCCAGCAGCTTATTGTGGGCTTCCGGGGAGCTGTTTTTT	CASSLLWASGELFF
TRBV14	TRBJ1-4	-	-	TGTGCCAGCAGCCAAAACAGGGTTTCAACTAATGAAAAACTGTTTTTT	CASSQNRVSTNEKLFF
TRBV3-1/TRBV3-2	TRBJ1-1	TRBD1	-	TGTGCCAGCAGCCTCGCCGCCGGGACAGTGAACACTGAAGCTTTCTTT	CASSLAAGTVNTEAFF
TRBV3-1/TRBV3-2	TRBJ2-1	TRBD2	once	TGTGCCAGCAGCCTTCTCGGGGGGTTGACCTACAATGAGCAGTTCTTC	CASSLLGGLTYNEQFF
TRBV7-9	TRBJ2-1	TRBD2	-	TGTGCCAGCAGCCCCCGGGGATCTAGCGGGGGGGCCGGTATAGGGGAGCAGTTCTTC	CASSPRGSSGGAGIGEQFF
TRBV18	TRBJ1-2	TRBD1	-	TGTGCCAGCTCACCTTCGGGACAGGGCACCTATGGCTACACCTTC	CASSPSGQGTYGYTF
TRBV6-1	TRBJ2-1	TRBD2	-	TGTGCCAGCAGTGAACAAGGACTAGCGAACAATGAGCAGTTCTTC	CASSEQGLANNEQFF
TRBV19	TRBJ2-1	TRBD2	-	TGTGCCAGTAGTATGACTAGCGGGAGGAGCTCCTACAATGAGCAGTTCTTC	CASSMTSGRSSYNEQFF
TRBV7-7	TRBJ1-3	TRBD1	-	TGTGCTAGCAGCTCAGGGGGCACCATATATTTT	CASSSGGTIYF
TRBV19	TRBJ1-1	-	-	TGTGCCAGTAGTGACAGCTGGGACACTGAAGCTTTCTTT	CASSDSWDTEAFF
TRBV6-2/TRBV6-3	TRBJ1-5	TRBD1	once	TGTGCCAGCAGTAAACACCGACAGGGATCGCACAATCAGCCCCAGCATTTT	CASSKHRQGSHNQPQHF
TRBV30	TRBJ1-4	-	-	TGTGCCTGGACAAGACAGGTTCCTAATGAAAAACTGTTTTTT	CAWTRQVPNEKLFF
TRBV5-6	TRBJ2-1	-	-	TGTGCCAGCAGCATACTTAATGAGCAGTTCTTC	CASSILNEQFF
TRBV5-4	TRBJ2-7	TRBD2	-	TGTGCCAGCAGAGCAGGGACTAGCGCTAACCTAGAGCAGTACTTC	CASRAGTSANLEQYF
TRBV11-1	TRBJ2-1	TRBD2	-	TGTGCCAGCAGCCCAGAAAGCGGGAGGGACAATGAGCAGTTCTTC	CASSPESGRDNEQFF
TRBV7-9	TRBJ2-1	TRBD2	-	TGTGCCAGCAGCTTAGCGCCGGGACTAGTCTACAATGAGCAGTTCTTC	CASSLAPGLVYNEQFF
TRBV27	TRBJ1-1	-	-	TGTGCCAGCCCCCGGGTACCTAAGGAAGGCACTGAAGCTTTCTTT	CASPRVPKEGTEAFF
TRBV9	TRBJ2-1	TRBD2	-	TGTGCCAGCACCGTATCTTGGACTAGCCGGAATGAGCAGTTCTTC	CASTVSWTSRNEQFF
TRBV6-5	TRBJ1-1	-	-	TGTGCCAGCAGCGCACAGGGTTGGGGGAACACTGAAGCTTTCTTT	CASSAQGWGNTEAFF
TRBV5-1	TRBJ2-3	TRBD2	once	TGCGCCAGCAGCTTGGCTAGCGGGAGGGGAGCGGATACGCAGTATTTT	CASSLASGRGADTQYF
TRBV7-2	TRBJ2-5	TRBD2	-	TGTGCCAGCAGCTTAGGGGGGGGGTACCAAGAGACCCAGTACTTC	CASSLGGGYQETQYF
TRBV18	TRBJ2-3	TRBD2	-	TGTGCCAGCTCACGGACTAGCGGGGGGAGCACAGATACGCAGTATTTT	CASSRTSGGSTDTQYF
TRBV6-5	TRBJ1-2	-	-	TGTGCCAGCAGTTACTCGCAGGGATCAGGGGATGGCTACACCTTC	CASSYSQGSGDGYTF
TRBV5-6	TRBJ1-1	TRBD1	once	TGTGCCAGCAGCTGGACAGGGGGCCCTGAAGCTTTCTTT	CASSWTGGPEAFF
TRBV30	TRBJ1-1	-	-	TGTGCCTGGATCCACGGGGGGGCCCGAGAAGCTTTCTTT	CAWIHGGAREAFF
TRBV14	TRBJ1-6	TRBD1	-	TGTGCCAGCAGCCCCGTCCCTTTCGGGACAGGGGCTTCACCCCTCCACTTT	CASSPVPFGTGASPLHF
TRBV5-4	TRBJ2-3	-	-	TGTGCCAGCAGCTCCGGGACAATCACAGATACGCAGTATTTT	CASSSGTITDTQYF
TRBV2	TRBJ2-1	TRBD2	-	TGTGCCAGCAGTCTGACTAGCGGAGCACCTAATGAGCAGTTCTTC	CASSLTSGAPNEQFF
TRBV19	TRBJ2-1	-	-	TGTGCCAGTAGTATAGACGCTAAGTATGAGCAGTTCTTC	CASSIDAKYEQFF
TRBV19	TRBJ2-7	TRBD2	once	TGTGCCAGTCGGGGGGACCCGGCGGGGGAGCAGTACTTC	CASRGDPAGEQYF
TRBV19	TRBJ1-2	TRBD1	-	TGTGCCAGTAGTTTCGGACAGGGTGGTAATGGCTACACCTTC	CASSFGQGGNGYTF